Listed here are 23 T cell receptor beta chains from one sample, sequenced in a study of CXCR3-negative and CXCR3-positive naive CD8 T cells. UMI-tagged TRB cDNA libraries were built via 5' RACE. TCRdb re-called the 5' RACE reads, yielding one record per CDR3 amino acid sequence without DNA. Across some 150,000 distinct CDR3 sequences, the top ten clones capture roughly 0.27% of the sample. Study observations and caveats: The study found more hydrophobic TRB CDR3s in CXCR3-positive naive cells than in CXCR3-negative naive cells.

For these receptors, no antigen is known. The sample consisted of naive CXCR3+ CD8+ T cells from blood. Subset in this sample: CD45RO-CCR7+CD27+CD95- naive CD8+ T cells expressing CXCR3 (TNR3+). All receptors come from a human donor in good health. Some clones in this sample may be carry-over from other donors' samples.

The V gene is TRBV6-5, the J gene TRBJ1-1. The length of the CDR3 is 13 residues. Germline CDR1 is MNHEY and CDR2 is SVGAGI. The CDR3 reads CASSKAGSFEAFF.

The CDR3 here is CASSPGVGETQYF. The gene calls are TRBV7-9 and TRBJ2-5; as DNA is missing, the TRBD1 call by TCRdb cannot be tested. The germline V gene has CDR1 SEHNR and CDR2 FQNEAQ (reference sequence). CDR3 length equals 13 residues.

V and J are TRBV6-4 and TRBJ2-2. This CDR3 is 12 amino acids long. Germline V lookup: CDR1 MRHNA, CDR2 SNTAGT. The CDR3 here is CASSQNTGELFF.

The V and J genes are TRBV5-4 and TRBJ2-4; TCRdb's D call, TRBD1, is unchecked because there is no DNA. The V gene's germline CDR1 is SGHNT and CDR2 YYREEE (reference sequence). The CDR3 sequence is 14 residues long. The CDR3 spells CASSLGGQGDIQYF.

This chain's CDR3 is CSVERQGSNYGYTF. The chain combines TRBV29-1 with TRBJ1-2; TCRdb calls TRBD1, which cannot be checked without DNA. Germline-derived CDR1 and CDR2 are SQVTM and ANQGSEA. CDR3 length: 14 amino acids.

The V call is TRBV28, the J call TRBJ2-1; TCRdb returns TRBD2, unconfirmable since there is no DNA. The CDR3 has 15 residues. CDR1 MDHEN and CDR2 SYDVKM come from the germline V gene. The chain's CDR3 is CASSRLAEVYNEQFF.

The rearrangement uses TRBV5-1 and TRBJ2-1; TCRdb designates TRBD1, a call that cannot be tested without DNA. The CDR3 length is 17 residues. Looked up from germline, CDR1 is SGHRS and CDR2 is YFSETQ. CDR3 residues: CASSRPFERELDNEQFF. The entire variable domain, with the rest obtained from reference TRBV5-1 and TRBJ2-1, is as follows: KAGVTQTPRYLIKTRGQQVTLSCSPISGHRSVSWYQQTPGQGLQFLFEYFSETQRNKGNFPGRFSGRQFSNSRSEMNVSTLELGDSALYLCASSRPFERELDNEQFFGPGTRLTVL.

J is TRBJ2-3 and V is TRBV6-4; there is no DNA to check the TCRdb D call of TRBD1. Germline V lookup: CDR1 MRHNA, CDR2 SNTAGT. The CDR3 covers 13 residues. CDR3 amino acids: CASSQGSPDTQYF.

The chain recombines TRBV15 with TRBJ1-5; TCRdb proposes TRBD1, but this gene call is untestable without DNA. This CDR3 has 13 residues. Per germline, CDR1 LNHNV and CDR2 YYDKDF (reference sequence). CDR3 protein: CATSVGPNQPQHF.

The chain uses TRBV28 and TRBJ1-2. The germline V gene has CDR1 MDHEN and CDR2 SYDVKM. The CDR3 consists of 11 residues. The CDR3 spells CASRSNYGYTF.

This chain connects TRBV4-3 to TRBJ2-7. The V gene's germline CDR1 is LGHNA and CDR2 YSLEER. CDR3 size: 15 residues. This CDR3 is CASSQGAGRSYEQYF.

This chain connects TRBV28 to TRBJ2-7; with no DNA, the TCRdb D assignment of TRBD1 cannot be verified. Germline lookup yields CDR1 MDHEN and CDR2 SYDVKM. This CDR3 is 16 amino acids long. The CDR3 is CASSLFSTGGSYEQYF.

The chain employs TRBV2 and TRBJ2-1; TCRdb calls TRBD1, which cannot be checked without DNA. The CDR3 contains 14 residues. CDR1 is SNHLY, CDR2 FYNNEI, per germline. The CDR3 here is CASSEGRGSNEQFF.

This chain connects TRBV29-1 to TRBJ2-3; TCRdb gives TRBD1 as the D gene, but with no DNA this cannot be confirmed. The CDR3 contains 15 residues. CDR1 and CDR2 from the germline V gene are SQVTM and ANQGSEA. The chain's CDR3 is CSVERRGQGTDTQYF.

The chain has TRBV11-2 and TRBJ2-7; TCRdb proposes TRBD1, but this gene call is untestable without DNA. The CDR3 has 15 amino acids. CDR1 is SGHAT and CDR2 is FQNNGV in the germline V gene. CDR3: CASSSKDSSFYEQYF.

The V call is TRBV29-1, the J call TRBJ2-7; as DNA is missing, the TRBD2 call by TCRdb cannot be tested. The CDR3 consists of 15 residues. Germline V gene data show CDR1 as SQVTM and CDR2 as ANQGSEA. The CDR3 sequence is CSVEGNSQSSYEQYF.

The chain has TRBV5-1 and TRBJ2-2. Per the germline V gene, CDR1 is SGHRS and CDR2 is YFSETQ. There are 15 residues in the CDR3. Here the CDR3 reads CASTPGNSNTGELFF. Looking up the rest from reference TRBV5-1 and TRBJ2-2 gives the full variable domain: KAGVTQTPRYLIKTRGQQVTLSCSPISGHRSVSWYQQTPGQGLQFLFEYFSETQRNKGNFPGRFSGRQFSNSRSEMNVSTLELGDSALYLCASTPGNSNTGELFFGEGSRLTVL.

The gene calls are TRBV7-9 and TRBJ2-5; TCRdb gives TRBD2 as the D gene, but with no DNA this cannot be confirmed. The CDR3 sequence is 18 residues long. Germline-derived CDR1 and CDR2 are SEHNR and FQNEAQ (reference sequence). The CDR3 reads CASSLFDSGGPHSETQYF.

V usage is TRBV7-9 and J usage is TRBJ2-7; lacking DNA, the TRBD1 call made by TCRdb goes unchecked. There are 15 residues in the CDR3. Germline CDR1 and CDR2: SEHNR and FQNEAQ (reference sequence). Here the CDR3 reads CASSARDRETYEQYF. Using reference TRBV7-9 and TRBJ2-7 for the parts outside the CDR3, the full variable domain is DTGVSQNPRHKITKRGQNVTFRCDPISEHNRLYWYRQTLGQGPEFLTYFQNEAQLEKSRLLSDRFSAERPKGSFSTLEIQRTEQGDSAMYLCASSARDRETYEQYFGPGTRLTVT.

The CDR3 region is CASSLEREQQETQYF. The chain couples TRBV7-9 to TRBJ2-5; TCRdb names TRBD2, which stays unverified in the absence of DNA. The germline V gene encodes CDR1 SEHNR and CDR2 FQNEAQ (reference sequence). CDR3 size: 15 residues.

The chain uses TRBV29-1 and TRBJ2-2; the D call of TRBD1 rests on TCRdb alone, since no DNA is present to check it. Per the germline V gene, CDR1 is SQVTM and CDR2 is ANQGSEA. The CDR3 loop spans 14 amino acids. CDR3 amino acids: CSVRQGVGAGELFF.

The rearrangement links TRBV12-3 or TRBV12-4 to TRBJ2-3; TCRdb's D call of TRBD2 is untestable without DNA. This CDR3 spans 17 amino acids. CDR3 region: CASSLVTSGRGTDTQYF.

V gene TRBV6-1 combines with J gene TRBJ2-3; the TRBD2 assignment by TCRdb is unverifiable without DNA. CDR1 and CDR2 (germline): MNHNS, SASEGT. The CDR3 has 16 amino acids. CDR3 loop: CASDGELAGITDTQYF.